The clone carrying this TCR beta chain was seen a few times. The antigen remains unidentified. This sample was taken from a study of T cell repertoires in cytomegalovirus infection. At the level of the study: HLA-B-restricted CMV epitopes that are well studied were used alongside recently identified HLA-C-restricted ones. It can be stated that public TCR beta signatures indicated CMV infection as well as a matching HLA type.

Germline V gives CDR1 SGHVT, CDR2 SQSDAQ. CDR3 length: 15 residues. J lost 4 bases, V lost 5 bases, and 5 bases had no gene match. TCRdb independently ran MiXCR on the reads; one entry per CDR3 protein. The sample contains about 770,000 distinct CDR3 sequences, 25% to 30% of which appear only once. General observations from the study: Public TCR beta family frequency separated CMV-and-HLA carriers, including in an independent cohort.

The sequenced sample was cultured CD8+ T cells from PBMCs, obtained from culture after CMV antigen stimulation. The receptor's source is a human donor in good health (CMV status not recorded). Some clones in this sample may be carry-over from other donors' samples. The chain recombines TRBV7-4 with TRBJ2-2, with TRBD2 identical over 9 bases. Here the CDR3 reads CASSPSGAFTGELFF. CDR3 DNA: TGTGCCAGCAGCCCTAGCGGGGCCTTCACCGGGGAGCTGTTTTTT.